A single sample is the source of the 14 T cell receptor beta chains below, sequenced in a study of blood T cell repertoires in COVID-19. The repertoire was sequenced with immunoSEQ multiplex PCR; TCRdb's copy has only in-frame clones and lacks some. The table includes over 200,000 clones, less than 85% detected once. Sequencing was carried out using PBMCs or T cells enriched from blood (not recorded which). Receptor source: a man between 60 and 75 years old who had recovered from COVID-19.

In its sample, this clone was seen once. This sequence joins TRBV30 and TRBJ2-5; 9 nucleotides match TRBD1. Germline V gene lookup returns CDR1 GTSNPN and CDR2 SVGIG (reference sequence). CDR3 length: 13 residues. V lost 4 bases and J lost 5; bases outside the gene matches: 5. CDR3 sequence reads: CAWKTGGWETQYF. CDR3 bases: TGTGCCTGGAAAACAGGGGGCTGGGAGACCCAGTACTTC.

The CDR3 protein is CASRPAGNTGELFF. The CDR3 nucleotides read TGTGCCAGCAGACCAGCGGGGAACACCGGGGAGCTGTTTTTT. The chain couples TRBV27 to TRBJ2-2; possible D gene TRBD2, 6 bases. V was cut by 6 bases and J by 1 base, with 9 bases left in between. The CDR3 runs to 14 residues. Germline lookup yields CDR1 MNHEY and CDR2 SMNVEV (reference sequence).

The J gene is TRBJ1-2, the V gene TRBV5-6, with 9 bases lining up with TRBD1. Trimming at V came to 2 bases and at J to 7 bases, leaving 9 bases not matched to a gene. The germline CDR1 and CDR2 sequences are SGHDT and YYEEEE. The CDR3 runs 15 residues. The CDR3 spells CASSFWDRAVGGYTF. DNA of the CDR3: TGTGCCAGCAGCTTTTGGGACAGGGCTGTGGGTGGCTACACCTTC.

The chain couples TRBV2 to TRBJ1-5; perhaps TRBD1 as D (5 bases). The CDR3 consists of 14 residues. The germline V and J ends were trimmed by 0 bases and 5 bases, with 8 bases remaining between them. The germline CDR1 and CDR2 sequences are SNHLY and FYNNEI. CDR3 sequence (DNA): TGTGCCAGCAGTGAAGCGACAGACGATCAGCCCCAGCATTTT. Its translation is CASSEATDDQPQHF.

The chain recombines TRBV7-6 with TRBJ2-7; 11 bases align to TRBD1. CDR1 is SGHVS and CDR2 is FNYEAQ in the germline V gene. The CDR3 consists of 15 residues. The ends lost 5 bases at V and 2 bases at J; junction bases unmatched: 5. The CDR3, as DNA: TGTGCCAGCAGCCCCGGACAGGGGGCTACCTACGAGCAGTACTTC. This translates into CASSPGQGATYEQYF.

The V and J genes are TRBV6-5 and TRBJ2-5; 7 bases agree with TRBD1. CDR1 and CDR2 (germline): MNHEY, SVGAGI. This CDR3 spans 14 amino acids. The trim removed 8 bases at V and 5 bases at J, leaving 11 bases unmatched. The CDR3 protein is CASYDRAGGETQYF. CDR3 nucleotides: TGTGCCAGCTACGACAGGGCTGGCGGGGAGACCCAGTACTTC.

The chain links TRBV14 to TRBJ1-5; D perhaps matches TRBD1 (5 bases). Germline CDR1 reads SGHDN; CDR2 reads FVKESK. This CDR3 contains 13 residues. Trimming cost V 5 bases and J 7 bases, with 12 bases left between them. CDR3 nucleotide sequence: TGTGCCAGCAGCTCCAGCGGGGGGCAGCCCCAGCATTTT. This encodes CASSSSGGQPQHF.

The V and J genes are TRBV3-1 (or the pseudogene TRBV3-2) and TRBJ2-1; weak D call: TRBD2 (5 bases). Germline CDR1 LGHDT, CDR2 YNNKEL (reference sequence). Trimming cost V 1 base and J 15 bases, with 16 bases left between them. The CDR3 runs to 13 residues. The CDR3 DNA reads TGTGCCAGCAGCCAAGGGTCAGCGGTTTGTTCGTTCTTC. This sequence encodes CASSQGSAVCSFF.

The chain is built from TRBV11-2 and TRBJ1-1, with D maybe TRBD1 (5 bases). V was clipped by 3 bases and J by 6 bases, with 8 bases between them. Germline-derived CDR1 and CDR2 are SGHAT and FQNNGV. This CDR3 comprises 12 residues. In DNA, the CDR3 is TGTGCCAGCAGCTTGGGGCCCGCTGAAGCTTTCTTT. Amino acid sequence: CASSLGPAEAFF. The full variable domain, with the rest looked up from reference TRBV11-2 and TRBJ1-1, is EAGVAQSPRYKIIEKRQSVAFWCNPISGHATLYWYQQILGQGPKLLIQFQNNGVVDDSQLPKDRFSAERLKGVDSTLKIQPAKLEDSAVYLCASSLGPAEAFFGQGTRLTVV.

The chain combines TRBV19 with TRBJ1-2, with unresolved D. The germline gives CDR1 LNHDA, CDR2 SQIVND (reference sequence). CDR3 size: 14 residues. V lost 2 bases, J lost 2 bases, and 9 bases lay in between. CDR3 bases: TGTGCCAGTAGTATACTGACACGGAACTATGGCTACACCTTC. It encodes CASSILTRNYGYTF.

J is TRBJ2-7 and V is TRBV11-2; TRBD1 agrees at 8 bases. CDR3 size: 15 residues. Germline trimming cut 6 bases from V and 0 bases from J; bases unmatched to any gene: 7. The germline V gene has CDR1 SGHAT and CDR2 FQNNGV. Here the CDR3 reads CASRSSQGASYEQYF. The CDR3 nucleotides read TGTGCCAGCAGATCTTCTCAGGGGGCCTCCTACGAGCAGTACTTC.

As concerns this clone: The sample has other DNA sequences that encode this CDR3 too. The CDR3 nucleotides read TGTGCCACCAGTGATAGTGACAGCTATGGCTACACCTTC. Translating gives CATSDSDSYGYTF. The chain carries TRBV24-1 and TRBJ1-2; the D gene is possibly TRBD1 (5 bases). Germline V CDR1 and CDR2: KGHDR, SFDVKD. This CDR3 has 13 residues. The V end was cut by 3 bases, the J end by 4 bases, with 8 bases between.

The chain joins TRBV5-6 to TRBJ2-1; the match to TRBD1 covers 7 bases. CDR3 length: 15 residues. With 4 bases clipped from V and 4 bases from J, the junction kept 8 bases outside the gene matches. The germline CDR1 and CDR2 sequences are SGHDT and YYEEEE. As DNA, the CDR3 is TGTGCCAGCAGCGGAGTCCGGGACAGTTACAATGAGCAGTTCTTC. Amino acid sequence: CASSGVRDSYNEQFF. Together with reference TRBV5-6 and TRBJ2-1, the CDR3 gives the full variable domain: DAGVTQSPTHLIKTRGQQVTLRCSPKSGHDTVSWYQQALGQGPQFIFQYYEEEERQRGNFPDRFSGHQFPNYSSELNVNALLLGDSALYLCASSGVRDSYNEQFFGPGTRLTVL.

V and J are TRBV7-6 and TRBJ2-7; TRBD2 agrees at 10 bases. Trimming cost V 8 bases and J 6 bases; bases outside gene matches: 19. Germline assignment: CDR1 SGHVS and CDR2 FNYEAQ. The CDR3 loop spans 17 amino acids. The CDR3 DNA follows: TGTGCCAGCTCCGGGTCTGCTACTAGCGGGGTGGGTTTCGAGCAGTACTTC. Protein product: CASSGSATSGVGFEQYF.